This is a list of T cell receptor beta chains from one sample in a study of T cell repertoires in cytomegalovirus infection. No antigen is known for these receptors. Each CDR3 protein is one row after TCRdb ran MiXCR on the reads. Seen here are around 230,000 distinct CDR3 sequences, roughly two fifths observed once, and the top ten hold 55% to 60%. The source material was CD8+ T cells from cultured PBMCs, sampled from culture after CMV antigen stimulation. The receptor source for this set is a human donor in good health (CMV status not recorded). Some clones in this sample may be carry-over from other donors' samples. The CDR3 runs from the conserved cysteine through the conserved F or W. D genes are given only for firm matches. Clone size is stated in some rows and not others, as once, few, many or a class when expanded.

TGTGCCAGCAGCTCAGAACTAGCGGGGGCCTACAATGAGCAGTTCTTC	CASSSELAGAYNEQFF	TRBV7-9	TRBD2	few	TRBJ2-1
TGTGCCAGCAGTTTTGCGGGCACAGGATCGGATCAGCCCCAGCATTTT	CASSFAGTGSDQPQHF	TRBV27	-	few	TRBJ1-5
TGTGCCAGCTCCCTCCGGCTAGCGGGGGATGCCTACGAGCAGTACTTC	CASSLRLAGDAYEQYF	TRBV7-8	TRBD2	-	TRBJ2-7
TGTGCCAGCAGCCCCTTGGACAGGGAGGTGTACGAGCAGTACTTC	CASSPLDREVYEQYF	TRBV25-1	TRBD1	once	TRBJ2-7
TGCAGTGCTAGAGCCCCCCGGGACAGGGGGCGCGCGAACACCGGGGAGCTGTTTTTT	CSARAPRDRGRANTGELFF	TRBV20-1	TRBD1	few	TRBJ2-2
TGTGCCAGCAGCGTAGCGACTAGCGGTAACAATGAGCAGTTCTTC	CASSVATSGNNEQFF	TRBV9	TRBD2	-	TRBJ2-1
TGTGCCAGCAGCTTCCCTAGCGAGTCCCAAGAGACCCAGTACTTC	CASSFPSESQETQYF	TRBV7-9	-	-	TRBJ2-5
TGTGCCAGCGGGGAACAGCCGAGGAATGAGCAGTTCTTC	CASGEQPRNEQFF	TRBV5-5	-	-	TRBJ2-1
TGTGCCAGCAGCCCGCGCCCTGTGGAGGGCAGGGATTTAGCAACTAATGAAAAACTGTTTTTT	CASSPRPVEGRDLATNEKLFF	TRBV7-9	-	few	TRBJ1-4
TGTGCCAGCAGCTCGGGGTCCGGGAGTGGCTACACCTTC	CASSSGSGSGYTF	TRBV7-6	-	-	TRBJ1-2
TGTGCCACCAGCGGGATATTCACTAGCACAGATACGCAGTATTTT	CATSGIFTSTDTQYF	TRBV27	TRBD2	few	TRBJ2-3
TGTGCCAGCAGCTTGCTAGCGGATACGCAGTATTTT	CASSLLADTQYF	TRBV5-6	-	few	TRBJ2-3
TGTGCCAGAAGCATCCGGACAGGGTTTCGGTCACCCATCCACTTT	CARSIRTGFRSPIHF	TRBV7-2	TRBD1	-	TRBJ1-6
TGTGCCAGCAGTAGGCAGGCTGAAGCTTTCTTT	CASSRQAEAFF	TRBV6-4	-	-	TRBJ1-1
TGTGCCAGCAGTTACGTTGCTAATGAGCAGTTCTTC	CASSYVANEQFF	TRBV6-2/TRBV6-3	-	-	TRBJ2-1
TGTGCCAGGACAACCGCCTACAATGAGCAGTTCTTC	CARTTAYNEQFF	TRBV2	-	few	TRBJ2-1
TGTGCCAGCAGCCAAGATTATCCCCGTTTTAGATGGCGACCTAGCACAGATACGCAGTATTTT	CASSQDYPRFRWRPSTDTQYF	TRBV3-1	-	few	TRBJ2-3
TGTGCCAGCAGTGAAAACTTTTACGGGGGTTATGGCTACACCTTC	CASSENFYGGYGYTF	TRBV6-1	-	-	TRBJ1-2
TGTGCCACGGTGACAGGGCGCTCCTACGAGCAGTACTTC	CATVTGRSYEQYF	TRBV6-1	TRBD1	few	TRBJ2-7
TGTGCCAGCAGTTACTCCCCAGGCAATCAGCCCCAGCATTTT	CASSYSPGNQPQHF	TRBV6-2/TRBV6-3	-	-	TRBJ1-5
TGTGCCAGCAGTGGCCGAGACCCGGACAGACTCGGGGATACGCAGTATTTT	CASSGRDPDRLGDTQYF	TRBV6-1	-	-	TRBJ2-3
TGTGCCAGCAGTTTTCAAGGGGGGGAGACCCAGTACTTC	CASSFQGGETQYF	TRBV28	-	few	TRBJ2-5
TGTGCCAGCAGTGGACTTTTCCCCCACAATGAGCAGTTCTTC	CASSGLFPHNEQFF	TRBV6-6	-	-	TRBJ2-1
TGCGCCAGCAGTGAAGGGCTGAACTACAATGAGCAGTTCTTC	CASSEGLNYNEQFF	TRBV10-2	-	-	TRBJ2-1
TGTGCCAGCAGCCCCCTTGGCAGGCCCTACGAGCAGTACTTC	CASSPLGRPYEQYF	TRBV7-9	-	-	TRBJ2-7
TGTGCCAGCAGCTACAGTCAGGACACTGAAGCTTTCTTT	CASSYSQDTEAFF	TRBV27	-	-	TRBJ1-1
TGTGCCAGCAGCCCAGGACTGGGGAACAATGAGCAGTTCTTC	CASSPGLGNNEQFF	TRBV11-3	-	few	TRBJ2-1
TGTGCTAGTGGTTCCGAAGAGATCCTCTTCCCCGAGCAGTACTTC	CASGSEEILFPEQYF	TRBV12-5	-	-	TRBJ2-7
TGTGCCAGCAGCTTAGAGCCCTGGGGCACAGATACGCAGTATTTT	CASSLEPWGTDTQYF	TRBV7-8	-	-	TRBJ2-3
TGTGCCAGCAGCCAAACAGCGGGAGGAGGCTTCAATGAGCAGTTCTTC	CASSQTAGGGFNEQFF	TRBV7-6	TRBD2	many	TRBJ2-1
TGTGCCAGCAGCCCCCAGGGAGGGACCTATGGCTACACCTTC	CASSPQGGTYGYTF	TRBV7-6	-	-	TRBJ1-2